This is a list of T cell receptor beta chains from one sample in a study of beta chain features in type 1 diabetes. Assay used: immunoSEQ multiplex PCR; TCRdb lists only in-frame clones, some missing. This table has fewer than 300,000 clones, roughly 22% appearing once. Sequenced sample: naive CD4+ T cells from blood. These receptors came from a woman aged 40 to 55 with type 1 diabetes. Both conserved end residues are part of each CDR3. Fields, in order: CDR3 DNA, CDR3 protein, CDR3 length, D gene, J gene, clone size, V gene. The D gene is left open where the match is weak. Not every row has a clone size; where given, it reads once, few, many or a size class.

TGTGCCAGTAGTAGATTCGGGACTAGCGGGAGCAATGAGCAGTTCTTC CASSRFGTSGSNEQFF 16 TRBD2 TRBJ2-1 few TRBV19
TGTGCCAGCAGCTTCAGGTCAGACCAAGAGACCCAGTACTTC CASSFRSDQETQYF 14 NA TRBJ2-5 NA TRBV13
TGCGCCAGCAGCCAAGATGGGGGGTTAGACACTGAAGCTTTCTTT CASSQDGGLDTEAFF 15 NA TRBJ1-1 few TRBV4-3
TGCAGCGTAATGGGGCAGGGGAACACTGAAGCTTTCTTT CSVMGQGNTEAFF 13 NA TRBJ1-1 few TRBV29-1
TGTGCCATCAGTGAGTCCCTAGCGGAGTCCTACGAGCAGTACTTC CAISESLAESYEQYF 15 TRBD2 TRBJ2-7 few TRBV10-3
NA CASTSGANTEAFF 13 NA TRBJ1-1 NA TRBV19
TGTGCCACCAGCAGAGGGCAAGGGACAGGGGGCCTTGGGGGCAATCAGCCCCAGCATTTT CATSRGQGTGGLGGNQPQHF 20 TRBD1 TRBJ1-5 few TRBV15
TGTGCCAGCAGGGGACACCTGGCGAACACTGAAGCTTTCTTT CASRGHLANTEAFF 14 NA TRBJ1-1 few TRBV6-5
TGTGCCAGTAGTGCCTCACCGGGACTTACCCTCGAGACCCAGTACTTC CASSASPGLTLETQYF 16 NA TRBJ2-5 few TRBV19
TGTGCCAGCAGCTCCCGGGTCCAAGGCGAGACCCAGTACTTC CASSSRVQGETQYF 14 NA TRBJ2-5 few TRBV11-2
TGTGCCAGCAGTCCCGGGGGATGGGTAGAGACCCAGTACTTC CASSPGGWVETQYF 14 NA TRBJ2-5 few TRBV28
TGTGCCAGTAGTAGTTTAGCGGGAGAGACCCAGTACTTC CASSSLAGETQYF 13 TRBD2 TRBJ2-5 NA TRBV19
TGTGCCAGCAGCTCCCATGTGAGGGAGCAGTACTTC CASSSHVREQYF 12 NA TRBJ2-7 few TRBV7-9
TGCGCCAGCAGCCAAGAGGAGGGGCTAGCGACCTACAATGAGCAGTTCTTC CASSQEEGLATYNEQFF 17 NA TRBJ2-1 NA TRBV4-3
TGTGCCAGCAGCTCTCCCTTACAGGGCCAAGGGGGGACCCAGTACTTC CASSSPLQGQGGTQYF 16 NA TRBJ2-5 NA TRBV7-9
TGTGCCAGCAGCTCCTTTCTTAGCGGGAGCAAGACCCAGTACTTC CASSSFLSGSKTQYF 15 TRBD2 TRBJ2-5 NA TRBV7-2
TGTGCCAGTAGCCAGGGGGACGAGCAGTACTTC CASSQGDEQYF 11 TRBD1 TRBJ2-7 NA TRBV19
TGCAGCGGGACTGGGGCAACTAATGAAAAACTGTTTTTT CSGTGATNEKLFF 13 NA TRBJ1-4 few TRBV29-1
TGTGCCAGCCGCGGTACCTGGCGGGAAAGCACAGATACGCAGTATTTT CASRGTWRESTDTQYF 16 NA TRBJ2-3 NA TRBV11-1
TGTGCCAGCAGTATGCAGGGGGCTGGGACTGAAGCTTTCTTT CASSMQGAGTEAFF 14 TRBD1 TRBJ1-1 few TRBV27
TGTGCCAGCAGCGTAGGGGTTAGCGAGAACACCGGGGAGCTGTTTTTT CASSVGVSENTGELFF 16 NA TRBJ2-2 NA TRBV9
TGTGCCACTTCCGGGACAGGGATCCAGCCCCAGCATTTT CATSGTGIQPQHF 13 TRBD1 TRBJ1-5 NA TRBV19
TGTGCCAGCAGCACGGGACTAGGAGCTCTCGGAGAGACCCAGTACTTC CASSTGLGALGETQYF 16 TRBD2 TRBJ2-5 NA TRBV5-4
TGTGCCTGGAGCGCGGGGGATGGCTACACCTTC CAWSAGDGYTF 11 NA TRBJ1-2 few TRBV30
TGCAGCGTTGAAGATGGGACAGCGAATCAGCCCCAGCATTTT CSVEDGTANQPQHF 14 TRBD1 TRBJ1-5 NA TRBV29-1
TGTGCCAGCAGCTCGTACCGGGACTATGGCTACACCTTC CASSSYRDYGYTF 13 NA TRBJ1-2 NA TRBV11-2
TGTGCCTGGAGAGGACAGGGCACAGATACGCAGTATTTT CAWRGQGTDTQYF 13 TRBD1 TRBJ2-3 NA TRBV30
TGCAGCGTTGGCGGGACAGGGTCGGGTCAGCCCCAGCATTTT CSVGGTGSGQPQHF 14 TRBD1 TRBJ1-5 few TRBV29-1
TGTGCCAGCAGCGCGGAAGGGAGTACGCAGTATTTT CASSAEGSTQYF 12 NA TRBJ2-3 few TRBV7-3
TGTGCCAGCTCAACGGACAGGGGGAACACTGAAGCTTTCTTT CASSTDRGNTEAFF 14 TRBD1 TRBJ1-1 once TRBV18
TGTGCCAGCACCACCGGGACATTGTATGGGGAGCAGTTCTTC CASTTGTLYGEQFF 14 NA TRBJ2-1 few TRBV28
TGTGCCAGCAGCGTAGGGACTAGCGGGATCCCCTACGAGCAGTACTTC CASSVGTSGIPYEQYF 16 TRBD2 TRBJ2-7 few TRBV9
TGTGCCAGCAGCTTGGGGGCAGGGGCCTACGAGCAGTACTTC CASSLGAGAYEQYF 14 NA TRBJ2-7 NA TRBV11-2
TGTGCCAGCAGTTTATCGGCTAGCGGGGGCCCAGATACGCAGTATTTT CASSLSASGGPDTQYF 16 TRBD2 TRBJ2-3 NA TRBV27
TGTGCCAGCAGTTTATCCGACTATGGCTACACCTTC CASSLSDYGYTF 12 NA TRBJ1-2 NA TRBV28
TGCAGCGTTGAAGATGGGCAGGCAACCGAGCAGTACTTC CSVEDGQATEQYF 13 NA TRBJ2-7 NA TRBV29-1
TGTGCCAGCAGTGTGGAGTTGGGCTACGAGCAGTACTTC CASSVELGYEQYF 13 NA TRBJ2-7 NA TRBV11-3
TGTGCCAGCAGCCAAGGCGCTGCAGATACGCAGTATTTT CASSQGAADTQYF 13 NA TRBJ2-3 few TRBV14
TGTGCCAGCAGCCCCACCCCGGGGGGAACTGGGGCCAACGTCCTGACTTTC CASSPTPGGTGANVLTF 17 TRBD2 TRBJ2-6 NA TRBV11-2
TGTGCCAGCAGCGTGCACGGGAACACTGAAGCTTTCTTT CASSVHGNTEAFF 13 NA TRBJ1-1 few TRBV9
TGTGCCAGCAGCCCTGACCAGACTTATCAGCCCCAGCATTTT CASSPDQTYQPQHF 14 NA TRBJ1-5 NA TRBV2
TGTGCCAGCAGCGTAGACACATACTCTGGAAACACCATATATTTT CASSVDTYSGNTIYF 15 NA TRBJ1-3 NA TRBV9
TGTGCCAGCAGTTTAGGGAGGGCCAATGAGCAGTTCTTC CASSLGRANEQFF 13 TRBD2 TRBJ2-1 NA TRBV28
TGTGCCAGTAGTCGACTAGCGGGGAGCGATGAGCAGTTCTTC CASSRLAGSDEQFF 14 TRBD2 TRBJ2-1 NA TRBV19
TGTGCCAGCAGCCACCGAACGGGACAGGGATACAATGAGCAGTTCTTC CASSHRTGQGYNEQFF 16 TRBD1 TRBJ2-1 NA TRBV11-3
TGTGCCAGCAGCGTAGAGAGCGTGCTAACCTCGAACACCGGGGAGCTGTTTTTT CASSVESVLTSNTGELFF 18 NA TRBJ2-2 NA TRBV9
TGTGCCAGCTCACAGGACAGGATTAATGAAAAACTGTTTTTT CASSQDRINEKLFF 14 TRBD1 TRBJ1-4 NA TRBV18
TGTGCCAGCAGTGAACTGCTAGCGGGTTACGAGCAGTACTTC CASSELLAGYEQYF 14 TRBD2 TRBJ2-7 NA TRBV2
TGTGCCAGCAGCTTCCTCTCCGGGACTAGCGGGGAGACCCAGTACTTC CASSFLSGTSGETQYF 16 TRBD2 TRBJ2-5 few TRBV11-2